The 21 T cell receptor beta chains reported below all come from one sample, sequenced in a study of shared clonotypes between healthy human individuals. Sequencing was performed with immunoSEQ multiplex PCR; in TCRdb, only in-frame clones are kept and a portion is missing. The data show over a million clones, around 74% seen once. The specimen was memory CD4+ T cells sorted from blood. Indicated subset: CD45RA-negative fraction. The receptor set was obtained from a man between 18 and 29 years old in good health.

Here the CDR3 reads CASSLASGRNEQFF. The CDR3 DNA reads as TGTGCCAGCAGCTTAGCTAGCGGGAGGAATGAGCAGTTCTTC. J is TRBJ2-1 and V is TRBV7-9, with TRBD2 matching over 10 bases. From germline, CDR1 is SEHNR and CDR2 FQNEAQ (reference sequence). The CDR3 is 14 amino acids. Trimming cost V 0 bases and J 7 bases; bases outside gene matches: 0.

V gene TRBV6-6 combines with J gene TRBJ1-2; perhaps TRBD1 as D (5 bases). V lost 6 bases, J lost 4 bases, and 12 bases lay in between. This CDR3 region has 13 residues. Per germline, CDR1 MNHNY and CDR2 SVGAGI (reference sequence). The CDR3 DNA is TGTGCCAGCAGACAAGGGACTTCCTATGGCTACACCTTC. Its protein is CASRQGTSYGYTF.

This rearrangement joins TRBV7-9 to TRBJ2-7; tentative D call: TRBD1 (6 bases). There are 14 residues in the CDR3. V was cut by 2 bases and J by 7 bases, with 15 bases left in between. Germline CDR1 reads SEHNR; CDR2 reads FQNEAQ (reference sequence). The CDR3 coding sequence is TGTGCCAGCAGCTTATCAGGGGACCGGGGAGAGCAGTACTTC. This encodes CASSLSGDRGEQYF.

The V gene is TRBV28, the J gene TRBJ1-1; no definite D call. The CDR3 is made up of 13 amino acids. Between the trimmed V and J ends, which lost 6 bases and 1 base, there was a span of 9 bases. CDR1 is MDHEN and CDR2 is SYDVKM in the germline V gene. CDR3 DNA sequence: TGTGCCAGCAGGAAAACAGAGAACACTGAAGCTTTCTTT. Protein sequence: CASRKTENTEAFF.

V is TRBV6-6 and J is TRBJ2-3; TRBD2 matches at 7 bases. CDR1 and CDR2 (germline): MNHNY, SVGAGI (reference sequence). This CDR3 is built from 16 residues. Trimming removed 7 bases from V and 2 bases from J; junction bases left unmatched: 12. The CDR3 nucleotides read TGTGCCAGCACCGACGGGGGGAGGCGAAACACAGATACGCAGTATTTT. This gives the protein CASTDGGRRNTDTQYF.

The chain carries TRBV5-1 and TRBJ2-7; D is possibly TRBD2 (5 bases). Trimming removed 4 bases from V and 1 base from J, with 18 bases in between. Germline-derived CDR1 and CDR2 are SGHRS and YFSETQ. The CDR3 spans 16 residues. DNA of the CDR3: TGCGCCAGCAGCATCCGACACGGAGGAAGTTCCTACGAGCAGTACTTC. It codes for CASSIRHGGSSYEQYF.

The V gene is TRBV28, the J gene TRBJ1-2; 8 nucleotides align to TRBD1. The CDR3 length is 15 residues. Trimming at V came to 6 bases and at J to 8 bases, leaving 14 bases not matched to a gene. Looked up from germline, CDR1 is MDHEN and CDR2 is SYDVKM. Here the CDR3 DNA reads TGTGCCAGCAGCCATCTAACAGGGGGTAGAGGAGGCTACACCTTC. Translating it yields CASSHLTGGRGGYTF.

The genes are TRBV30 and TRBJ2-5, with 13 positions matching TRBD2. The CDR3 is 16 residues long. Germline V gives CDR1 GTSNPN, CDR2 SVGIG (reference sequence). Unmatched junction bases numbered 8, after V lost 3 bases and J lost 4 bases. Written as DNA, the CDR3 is TGTGCCTGGAGCCTACTAGCGGGGGGGCCGGGAGAGACCCAGTACTTC. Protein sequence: CAWSLLAGGPGETQYF. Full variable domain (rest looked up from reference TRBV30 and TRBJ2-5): SQTIHQWPATLVQPVGSPLSLECTVEGTSNPNLYWYRQAAGRGLQLLFYSVGIGQISSEVPQNLSASRPQDRQFILSSKKLLLSDSGFYLCAWSLLAGGPGETQYFGPGTRLLVL.

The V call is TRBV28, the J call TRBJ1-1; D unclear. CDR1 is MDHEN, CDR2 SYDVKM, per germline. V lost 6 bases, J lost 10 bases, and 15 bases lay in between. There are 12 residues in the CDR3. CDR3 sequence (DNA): TGTGCCAGCAGACCCGGGCCAAATGTAGCTTTCTTT. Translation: CASRPGPNVAFF.

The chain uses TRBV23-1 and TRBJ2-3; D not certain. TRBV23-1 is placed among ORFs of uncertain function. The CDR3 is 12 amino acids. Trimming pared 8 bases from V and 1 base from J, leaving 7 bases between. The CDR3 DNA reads TGCGCCAGCCTAGGGTGCACAGATACGCAGTATTTT. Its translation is CASLGCTDTQYF.

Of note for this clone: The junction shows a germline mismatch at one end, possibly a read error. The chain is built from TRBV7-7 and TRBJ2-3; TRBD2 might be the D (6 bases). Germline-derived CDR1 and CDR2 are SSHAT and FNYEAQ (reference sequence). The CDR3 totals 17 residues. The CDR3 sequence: CASSLGSGGGSTDTQYF. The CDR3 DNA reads TGTGCTAGCAGCTTAGGTTCCGGCGGAGGGAGCACAGATACGCAGTATTTT.

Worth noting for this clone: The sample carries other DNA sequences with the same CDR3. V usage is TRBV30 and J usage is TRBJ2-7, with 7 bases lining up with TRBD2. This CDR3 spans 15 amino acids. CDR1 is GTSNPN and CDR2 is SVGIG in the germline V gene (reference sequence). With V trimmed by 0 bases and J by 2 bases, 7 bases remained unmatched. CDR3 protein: CAWSVGGGAPYEQYF. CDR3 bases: TGTGCCTGGAGTGTGGGGGGGGGTGCTCCCTACGAGCAGTACTTC.

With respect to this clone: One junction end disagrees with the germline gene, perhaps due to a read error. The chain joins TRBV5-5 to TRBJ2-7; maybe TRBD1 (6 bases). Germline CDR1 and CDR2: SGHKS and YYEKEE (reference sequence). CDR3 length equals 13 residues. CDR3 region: CASSRSGDRLGSF. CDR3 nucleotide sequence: TGTGCCAGCAGCCGAAGTGGAGACAGGCTCGGGTCGTTC.

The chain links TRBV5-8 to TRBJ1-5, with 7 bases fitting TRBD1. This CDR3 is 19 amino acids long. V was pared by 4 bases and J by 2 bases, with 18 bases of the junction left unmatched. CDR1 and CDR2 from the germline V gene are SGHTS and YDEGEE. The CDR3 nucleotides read TGTGCCAGCAGCGGTGGTAAGGGGGCGAAAAATTTGGGCAATCAGCCCCAGCATTTT. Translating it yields CASSGGKGAKNLGNQPQHF.

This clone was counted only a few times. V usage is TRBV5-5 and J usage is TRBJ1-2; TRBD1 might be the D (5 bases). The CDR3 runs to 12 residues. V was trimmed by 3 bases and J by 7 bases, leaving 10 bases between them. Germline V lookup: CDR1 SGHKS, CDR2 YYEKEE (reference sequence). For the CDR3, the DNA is TGTGCCAGCAGCTCGGACACCTCTGGCTACACCTTC. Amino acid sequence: CASSSDTSGYTF. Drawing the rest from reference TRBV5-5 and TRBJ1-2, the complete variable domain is DAGVTQSPTHLIKTRGQQVTLRCSPISGHKSVSWYQQVLGQGPQFIFQYYEKEERGRGNFPDRFSARQFPNYSSELNVNALLLGDSALYLCASSSDTSGYTFGSGTRLTVV.

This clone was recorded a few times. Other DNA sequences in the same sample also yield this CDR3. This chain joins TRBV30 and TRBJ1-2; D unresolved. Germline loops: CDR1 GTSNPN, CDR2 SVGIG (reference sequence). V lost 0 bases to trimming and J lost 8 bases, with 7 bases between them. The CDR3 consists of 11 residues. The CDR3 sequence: CAWSVMGGYTF. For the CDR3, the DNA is TGTGCCTGGAGTGTAATGGGCGGCTACACCTTC.

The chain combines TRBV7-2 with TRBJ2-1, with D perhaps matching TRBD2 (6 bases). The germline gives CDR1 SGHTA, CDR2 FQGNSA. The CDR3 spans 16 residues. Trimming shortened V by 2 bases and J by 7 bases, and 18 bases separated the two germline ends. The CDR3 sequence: CASSLSGGGSGNEQFF. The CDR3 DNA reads TGTGCCAGCAGCTTAAGTGGCGGAGGGAGTGGGAATGAGCAGTTCTTC.

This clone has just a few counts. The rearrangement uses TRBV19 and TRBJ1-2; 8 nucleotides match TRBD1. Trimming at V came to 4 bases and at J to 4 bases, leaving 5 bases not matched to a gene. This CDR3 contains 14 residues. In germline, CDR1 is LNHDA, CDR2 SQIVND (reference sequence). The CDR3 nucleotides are TGTGCCAGTAGTACAACGACAGGGGCCTATGGCTACACCTTC. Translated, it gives CASSTTTGAYGYTF.

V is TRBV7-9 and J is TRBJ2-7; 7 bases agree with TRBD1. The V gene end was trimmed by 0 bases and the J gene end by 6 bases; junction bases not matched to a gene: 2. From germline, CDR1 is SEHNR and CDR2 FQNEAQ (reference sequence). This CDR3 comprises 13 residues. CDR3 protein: CASSLAGDSEQYF. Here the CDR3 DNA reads TGTGCCAGCAGCTTAGCGGGGGACAGCGAGCAGTACTTC.

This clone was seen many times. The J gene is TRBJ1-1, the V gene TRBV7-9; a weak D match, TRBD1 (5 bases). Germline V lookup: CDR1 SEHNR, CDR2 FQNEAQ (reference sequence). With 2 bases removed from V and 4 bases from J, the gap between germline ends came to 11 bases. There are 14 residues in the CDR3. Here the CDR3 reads CASSLQGRSTEAFF. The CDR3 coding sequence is TGTGCCAGCAGCTTACAGGGAAGATCCACTGAAGCTTTCTTT. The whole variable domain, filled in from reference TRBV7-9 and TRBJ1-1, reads DTGVSQNPRHKITKRGQNVTFRCDPISEHNRLYWYRQTLGQGPEFLTYFQNEAQLEKSRLLSDRFSAERPKGSFSTLEIQRTEQGDSAMYLCASSLQGRSTEAFFGQGTRLTVV.

CDR3 sequence (DNA): TGTGCCAGCAGCTCCGACAGCTACCGTGGAAACACCATATATTTT. The encoded protein is CASSSDSYRGNTIYF. The gene calls are TRBV7-9 and TRBJ1-3, with D possibly TRBD1 on 5 matching bases. Germline V gene data show CDR1 as SEHNR and CDR2 as FQNEAQ (reference sequence). The V and J ends lost 4 bases and 3 bases respectively, with 13 bases between them. CDR3 length: 15 amino acids.